This T cell receptor beta chain was profiled in a study of ipilimumab plus nivolumab after autologous stem cell transplantation. At the level of the study: Typical patient got 5 or 6 ipilimumab doses and 7 or 8 nivolumab doses (median). The myeloma group: high-risk transplant-naive, or relapse within 3 years after first autologous transplant.

Whole-study findings and limits: TCR repertoire, Treg phenotype and gut microbiota reportedly support more study of this approach.

Profiling relied on immunoSEQ multiplex PCR, and the TCRdb table lists in-frame clones only, not all of them. This sample has thousands of clones; around 73% occur once, and the top ten carry approximately 28%. Patients got ipilimumab 1 mg/kg beginning 14 to 28 days post-transplant. With regard to this clone: Its antigen is undetermined.

V was pared by 3 bases and J by 6 bases, with 16 bases between. The germline CDR1 and CDR2 sequences are MGHDK and SYGVNS. This CDR3 has 15 residues. This TCR came from a male donor with multiple myeloma. The sample in question was PBMCs, obtained in a trial of ipilimumab plus nivolumab as post-transplant consolidation. This sequence joins TRBV25-1 and TRBJ2-3; D call uncertain. In nucleotides, the CDR3 is TGTGCCAGCAGTGATTTTAGATCTGGGTCGGATACGCAGTATTTT. This translates into CASSDFRSGSDTQYF. The full variable domain, in which reference TRBV25-1 and TRBJ2-3 provide the parts outside the CDR3, is EADIYQTPRYLVIGTGKKITLECSQTMGHDKMYWYQQDPGMELHLIHYSYGVNSTEKGDLSSESTVSRIRTEHFPLTLESARPSHTSQYLCASSDFRSGSDTQYFGPGTRLTVL.